This record looks at one TCR beta chain sequence and its context. The antigen is unknown. These data are taken from a study of cytomegalovirus exposure and HLA in healthy donors. General study results and limits: Per a later analysis, under 20,000 TCR beta sequences showed association with HLA alleles at 0.05 false discovery rate. CMV serostatus stood as the only immune exposure information on hand.

PCR employed 60 Vbeta and 13 Jbeta primers. Assay used: immunoSEQ multiplex PCR; TCRdb lists only in-frame clones, some missing. This table has around 120,000 clones, around 80% appearing once. J gave up 5 bases and V 10 bases, and 27 bases lay outside the gene matches. The CDR3 is 19 amino acids. Germline V gene lookup returns CDR1 SGDLS and CDR2 YYNGEE. Healthy bone marrow donors made up the donors. The rearrangement joins TRBV9 to TRBJ1-1; TRBD1 matches at 9 bases. The sample consisted of PBMCs. This receptor was taken from a middle-aged woman in good health and CMV-seronegative. Written as DNA, the CDR3 is TGTGCCCGGTGGGACCTAAAGATCGGGACAGGGTTTTGTTTGACTGAAGCTTTCTTT. Its protein product is CARWDLKIGTGFCLTEAFF. Complete variable domain (other parts from reference TRBV9 and TRBJ1-1): DSGVTQTPKHLITATGQRVTLRCSPRSGDLSVYWYQQSLDQGLQFLIQYYNGEERAKGNILERFSAQQFPDLHSELNLSSLELGDSALYFCARWDLKIGTGFCLTEAFFGQGTRLTVV.